This TCR beta chain was profiled in a study of cytotoxic CD8 clonotypes in ibrutinib-treated CLL. The CDR3 has 13 residues. Germline CDR1 is LNHDA and CDR2 is SQIVND (reference sequence). V lost 6 bases and J 1 base, leaving 8 bases between the germline ends. TCRdb's copy holds only in-frame clones and misses some; the assay was immunoSEQ multiplex PCR. Counted here are approximately 160,000 clones, 70% to 90% occurring once; the ten biggest clones make up over 2.5%. Findings of the study overall: Public clonotypes, found uncommonly, either contracted or stayed stable on treatment. Clonality increased with ibrutinib response but returned toward baseline at progression.

This clone was observed once. Its matching antigen is unknown. This receptor was taken from a human donor with chronic lymphocytic leukemia. Sequenced here: PBMCs, sampled at disease progression, from a patient treated with ibrutinib. The chain joins TRBV19 to TRBJ2-3, with D maybe TRBD1 (6 bases). CDR3 coding DNA: TGTGCCAGTAGGCCAGGGGGCACAGATACGCAGTATTTT. Encoded protein: CASRPGGTDTQYF.